This is a list of T cell receptor beta chains from one sample in a study of T cell changes during pregnancy in multiple sclerosis. Sequencing used immunoSEQ multiplex PCR; TCRdb keeps in-frame clones, though not all of them. The sample includes over 45,000 clones, over 90% of them seen just once. The starting material was CD8+ T cells from peripheral blood mononuclear cells, obtained in the third trimester of pregnancy. Every receptor here comes from a female donor with multiple sclerosis, enrolled in a pregnancy study. The CDR3 runs from the conserved cysteine through the conserved F or W. Each record gives: CDR3 length, D gene, V gene, J gene, clone size, CDR3 protein, CDR3 DNA. The D gene is left open where the match is weak. The size of a clone is reported for some rows only, either as once, few or many, or as a class for expanded clones.

cdr3_length: 16; d_call: NA; v_call: TRBV5-1; j_call: TRBJ2-1; clone_size: once; cdr3_aa: CASNPSGTGAYNEQFF; cdr3_nt: TGCGCCAGCAACCCCTCCGGGACTGGAGCCTACAATGAGCAGTTCTTC
cdr3_length: 16; d_call: TRBD1; v_call: TRBV7-9; j_call: TRBJ2-7; clone_size: NA; cdr3_aa: CASSSPTFGTAYEQYF; cdr3_nt: TGTGCCAGCAGCTCCCCAACGTTCGGGACAGCCTACGAGCAGTACTTC
cdr3_length: 14; d_call: NA; v_call: TRBV2; j_call: TRBJ1-5; clone_size: NA; cdr3_aa: CASRLAGANQPQHF; cdr3_nt: TGTGCCAGCAGGCTCGCGGGGGCTAATCAGCCCCAGCATTTT
cdr3_length: 15; d_call: TRBD2; v_call: TRBV10-3; j_call: TRBJ2-1; clone_size: NA; cdr3_aa: CAISELAGTYNEQFF; cdr3_nt: TGTGCCATCAGTGAACTAGCGGGAACTTACAATGAGCAGTTCTTC
cdr3_length: 14; d_call: TRBD1; v_call: TRBV7-4; j_call: TRBJ2-3; clone_size: NA; cdr3_aa: CASSPEDRGWTQYF; cdr3_nt: TGTGCCAGCAGCCCTGAGGACAGGGGCTGGACGCAGTATTTT
cdr3_length: 15; d_call: NA; v_call: TRBV2; j_call: TRBJ2-1; clone_size: NA; cdr3_aa: CASSAFSSSYNEQFF; cdr3_nt: TGTGCCAGCAGTGCTTTCTCGTCCTCCTACAATGAGCAGTTCTTC
cdr3_length: 14; d_call: NA; v_call: TRBV5-1; j_call: TRBJ2-2; clone_size: NA; cdr3_aa: CASSFHSDTGELFF; cdr3_nt: TGCGCCAGCAGCTTTCACAGTGACACCGGGGAGCTGTTTTTT
cdr3_length: 15; d_call: NA; v_call: TRBV14; j_call: TRBJ2-2; clone_size: NA; cdr3_aa: CASFKRRENTGELFF; cdr3_nt: TGTGCCAGCTTTAAGCGGCGGGAAAACACCGGGGAGCTGTTTTTT
cdr3_length: 16; d_call: NA; v_call: TRBV21-1; j_call: TRBJ2-7; clone_size: NA; cdr3_aa: CASSKWTSGLSYEQYF; cdr3_nt: TGTGCCAGCAGCAAATGGACTAGCGGACTCTCCTACGAGCAGTACTTC
cdr3_length: 12; d_call: NA; v_call: TRBV19; j_call: TRBJ2-7; clone_size: NA; cdr3_aa: CASSPDRFEQYF; cdr3_nt: TGTGCCAGTAGCCCTGACAGGTTCGAGCAGTACTTC
cdr3_length: 14; d_call: TRBD1; v_call: TRBV6-6; j_call: TRBJ1-2; clone_size: few; cdr3_aa: CASSLSTGGYGYTF; cdr3_nt: TGTGCCAGCAGTCTTTCGACAGGGGGCTATGGCTACACCTTC
cdr3_length: 15; d_call: NA; v_call: TRBV10-2; j_call: TRBJ1-1; clone_size: NA; cdr3_aa: CASSEGAGMNTEAFF; cdr3_nt: TGCGCCAGCAGTGAAGGGGCAGGGATGAACACTGAAGCTTTCTTT
cdr3_length: 14; d_call: TRBD1; v_call: TRBV18; j_call: TRBJ2-3; clone_size: NA; cdr3_aa: CASSPRQGADTQYF; cdr3_nt: TGTGCCAGCTCACCTCGACAGGGTGCAGATACGCAGTATTTT
cdr3_length: 15; d_call: NA; v_call: TRBV19; j_call: TRBJ1-3; clone_size: NA; cdr3_aa: CASSQTEISGNTIYF; cdr3_nt: TGTGCCAGTAGCCAAACTGAGATCTCTGGAAACACCATATATTTT
cdr3_length: 16; d_call: TRBD2; v_call: TRBV4-3; j_call: TRBJ2-7; clone_size: NA; cdr3_aa: CASSQAFSGGSYEQYF; cdr3_nt: TGCGCCAGCAGCCAAGCCTTCAGCGGGGGCTCCTACGAGCAGTACTTC
cdr3_length: 16; d_call: TRBD1; v_call: TRBV18; j_call: TRBJ2-1; clone_size: NA; cdr3_aa: CASSPPGQGAGNEQFF; cdr3_nt: TGTGCCAGCTCACCACCGGGACAGGGGGCGGGGAATGAGCAGTTCTTC
cdr3_length: 12; d_call: NA; v_call: TRBV19; j_call: TRBJ1-1; clone_size: NA; cdr3_aa: CASKVGSTEAFF; cdr3_nt: TGTGCCAGTAAGGTGGGGAGCACTGAAGCTTTCTTT
cdr3_length: 14; d_call: TRBD2; v_call: TRBV19; j_call: TRBJ2-7; clone_size: few; cdr3_aa: CASSSTSGTYEQYF; cdr3_nt: TGTGCCAGTAGTTCCACTAGCGGCACCTACGAGCAGTACTTC
cdr3_length: 15; d_call: TRBD1; v_call: TRBV28; j_call: TRBJ2-1; clone_size: once; cdr3_aa: CASSQGTGSYNEQFF; cdr3_nt: TGTGCCAGCAGTCAAGGGACAGGGTCCTACAATGAGCAGTTCTTC
cdr3_length: 13; d_call: NA; v_call: TRBV19; j_call: TRBJ2-3; clone_size: NA; cdr3_aa: CASSMEGRDTQYF; cdr3_nt: TGTGCCAGTAGTATGGAGGGGAGGGATACGCAGTATTTT
cdr3_length: 15; d_call: TRBD1; v_call: TRBV7-3; j_call: TRBJ1-1; clone_size: NA; cdr3_aa: CASSLGTGGNTEAFF; cdr3_nt: TGTGCCAGCAGCTTGGGGACAGGGGGGAACACTGAAGCTTTCTTT
cdr3_length: 16; d_call: TRBD1; v_call: TRBV5-6; j_call: TRBJ2-5; clone_size: NA; cdr3_aa: CASSLPRTGGEETQYF; cdr3_nt: TGTGCCAGCAGCCTCCCGAGGACAGGGGGAGAAGAGACCCAGTACTTC
cdr3_length: 14; d_call: NA; v_call: TRBV23-1; j_call: TRBJ2-5; clone_size: NA; cdr3_aa: CASSSPGGGETQYF; cdr3_nt: TGCGCCAGCAGTTCCCCCGGGGGAGGAGAGACCCAGTACTTC
cdr3_length: 12; d_call: NA; v_call: TRBV29-1; j_call: TRBJ2-7; clone_size: NA; cdr3_aa: CSVVVESYEQYF; cdr3_nt: TGCAGCGTTGTAGTGGAGTCCTACGAGCAGTACTTC
cdr3_length: 13; d_call: NA; v_call: TRBV27; j_call: TRBJ2-7; clone_size: few; cdr3_aa: CASSTEGPYEQYF; cdr3_nt: TGTGCCAGCAGCACGGAGGGTCCCTACGAGCAGTACTTC
cdr3_length: 12; d_call: NA; v_call: TRBV6-1; j_call: TRBJ1-6; clone_size: NA; cdr3_aa: CASSFIDSPLHF; cdr3_nt: TGTGCCAGCAGCTTTATAGATTCACCCCTCCACTTT
cdr3_length: 15; d_call: TRBD2; v_call: TRBV25-1; j_call: TRBJ2-7; clone_size: NA; cdr3_aa: CASSGTSGGTYEQYF; cdr3_nt: TGTGCCAGCAGTGGGACTAGCGGGGGCACCTACGAGCAGTACTTC
cdr3_length: 13; d_call: NA; v_call: TRBV10-3; j_call: TRBJ2-1; clone_size: NA; cdr3_aa: CATRTEAYNEQFF; cdr3_nt: TGTGCCACCAGGACGGAGGCGTACAATGAGCAGTTCTTC